This T cell receptor beta chain was found in a study of control samples from healthy donors and cancer patients. The CDR3 runs to 14 residues. Germline lookup yields CDR1 MGHDK and CDR2 SYGVNS. V was clipped by 5 bases and J by 4 bases; unmatched bases: 3. Assay: immunoSEQ multiplex PCR; the TCRdb copy retains only in-frame clones and omits some. Of more than 100,000 clones in the sample, more than 70% were seen once. The receptor was isolated from a man aged 40-49 years in good health. The sample consisted of blood. The rearrangement joins TRBV25-1 to TRBJ2-7; TRBD1 agrees at 12 bases. The CDR3 here is CASSSGQGAYEQYF. The DNA of the CDR3 is TGTGCCAGCAGTTCGGGACAGGGGGCATACGAGCAGTACTTC.